This entry is about one T cell receptor (beta chain). This CDR3 is also generated by other DNA sequences in the sample. The sample comes from a study of cytomegalovirus exposure and HLA in healthy donors. V shed 4 bases, J shed 7 bases, and the junction held 3 bases outside the gene matches. CDR3 size: 13 residues. The germline V gene has CDR1 SGHRS and CDR2 YFSETQ. Produced via immunoSEQ multiplex PCR; TCRdb's table is partial and in-frame only. In the table there are about 200,000 clones, less than 85% of which are singletons. The sequencing input was PBMCs. This TCR derives from a woman younger than 35 in good health and CMV-seronegative. The chain has TRBV5-1 and TRBJ1-2, with TRBD1 matching over 11 bases. CDR3: CASSLGQGGGYTF. CDR3 nucleotides: TGCGCCAGCAGCCTGGGACAGGGGGGTGGCTACACCTTC.